This T cell receptor beta chain is from a study of Ad26.COV2.S vaccination and SARS-CoV-2 variants (dated by TCRdb to about 2021). Study-level background: Donors in the vaccine arm were drawn from COV1001, a phase I-IIa trial of Ad26.COV2.S in healthy adults that was multicentre, randomized, double-blind and placebo-controlled. Investigators did not know the trial group allocation while performing experiments and assessing outcomes. TCRbeta repertoire sequencing was used to assess the specificity and breadth of SARS-CoV-2-reactive T cell receptors after Ad26.COV2.S vaccination. Dosing of Ad26.COV2.S was intramuscular, at either 5x10^10 or 1x10^11 viral particles, delivered as one shot or as two shots spaced 56 days apart. The TCR-sequenced set comprised about 32 samples: around 20 Ad26.COV2.S vaccine recipients, 5 placebo recipients and 8 SARS-CoV-2 convalescent individuals. Trial participants were randomized into five groups of five, in which low-dose or high-dose Ad26.COV2.S was given once or twice, or placebo was given on both occasions. General findings and caveats noted by the study authors: It was noted by the authors that total T cell responses may have been underestimated by the TCR breadth and depth analyses. The study was not powered to compare responses between vaccine doses or regimens. After vaccination, substantial breadth of spike-specific CD8+ and CD4+ T cell responses was reported. Higher spike-specific TCR breadth was observed in Ad26.COV2.S recipients than in placebo recipients (P = 0.0014). Vaccine and placebo recipients had similar non-spike TCR breadth, a finding consistent with the vaccine containing only spike.

Based on the germline V gene, the CDR1 and CDR2 sequences are MDHEN and SYDVKM. Trimmed from V: 5 bases; trimmed from J: 6 bases; junction bases lacking a gene match: 6. From the cysteine up to the phenylalanine, the CDR3 has a length of 14 residues. Kept here is only the CDR3 DNA, which spans 42 bases and is read in frame from base 1. TCRbeta CDR3 regions were sequenced with the immunoSEQ Assay. After extraction, genomic DNA underwent amplification by bias-controlled multiplex PCR, followed by high-throughput sequencing. Concerning the study's data processing: To quantify the absolute abundance of every unique TCRbeta CDR3 region, sequences were collapsed and filtered. Usable DNA was measured by amplifying reference genes present in all nucleated cells, and TCRbeta template counts were normalized to that usable DNA to estimate T cell fraction. Repertoire TCRs were annotated as SARS-CoV-2-specific when V gene, CDR3 amino acid sequence and J gene were exactly matched to a known reactive TCR set. The reference SARS-CoV-2 TCR set was derived from MIRA and filtered for enrichment in COVID-19-positive ImmuneCODE repertoires, a step that removed public or cross-reactive TCRs. Using the MIRA antigens, annotated TCRs were further analysed by specific ORF or by position within an ORF. Depth was the summed frequency of annotated unique rearrangements, while breadth was defined as annotated unique rearrangements over total unique productive rearrangements. Group comparisons of TCR breadth used two-sided Wilcoxon rank-sum tests. Entries here come from immuneACCESS through TCRdb and include only in-frame sequences with V and J called. Some clones fail to appear in such tables; in the studies checked, an unresolved V gene covers under half of the shortfall, and the cause of the remainder is unknown. The V and J calls and the clone size are those of that table, but D and trimming were determined from the DNA. The sample table shows a few hundred thousand clones, and roughly 88% are seen once. The ten biggest clones cover about 4.4% of the sample.

This sample's treatment or condition label indicates: around 19 received Ad26.COV2.S at low or high dose, single or two shots; about five received placebo; per-sample allocation not given. For vaccine and placebo recipients, repertoires were sequenced using samples collected on day 63 after the first injection. Between 29 July and 7 August 2020, Cohort 1b enrolled 25 adults aged 18-55 years at one site in Boston, USA. Ad26.COV2.S consisted of a replication-incompetent adenovirus type 26 vector by which a prefusion-stabilized SARS-CoV-2 spike protein from the original Wuhan strain was expressed. A note on this clone: Its target antigen remains unknown. Base qualities are not at hand, and no much larger clone is one base apart.

This receptor was taken from a person between 18 and 60 years old who received the Ad26.COV2.S COVID-19 vaccine or a placebo. The chain was built from TRBV28 and TRBJ2-7, and 11 junctional nucleotides match TRBD1. The source material was peripheral blood, sampled in a trial of Ad26.COV2.S vaccine versus placebo. Here the CDR3 is given as CASSLDRGLGEQYF. Here is the DNA: TGTGCCAGCAGTCTGGACAGGGGGCTTGGCGAGCAGTACTTC.